This TCR beta chain derives from a study of identical twins. Whole-study findings and limits: Invariant T cells like MAIT and iNKT could partly confound the zero-insertion analyses. Within monozygotic twins, out-of-frame TCR alpha sharing was underestimated by the models.

V was pared by 6 bases and J by 5 bases, with 16 bases between. Germline V gene sequence: CDR1 DFQATT, CDR2 SNEGSKA (reference sequence). The CDR3 contains 13 residues. For this clonotype: As yet, its antigen is unknown.

TCRdb independently ran MiXCR on the 5' RACE reads; one entry per CDR3 protein. Here the sample spans approximately 240,000 distinct CDR3 sequences, more than 12% being singletons. Sequencing was performed on memory (CD45RO+) T cells sorted from blood. This TCR was recovered from a woman aged 18-29 years in good health. The V call is TRBV20-1, the J call TRBJ2-5; possible D gene TRBD2, 5 bases. In nucleotides, the CDR3 is TGCAGTGCCCTCGGGAACCATGGGGAGACCCAGTACTTC. Translated: CSALGNHGETQYF.